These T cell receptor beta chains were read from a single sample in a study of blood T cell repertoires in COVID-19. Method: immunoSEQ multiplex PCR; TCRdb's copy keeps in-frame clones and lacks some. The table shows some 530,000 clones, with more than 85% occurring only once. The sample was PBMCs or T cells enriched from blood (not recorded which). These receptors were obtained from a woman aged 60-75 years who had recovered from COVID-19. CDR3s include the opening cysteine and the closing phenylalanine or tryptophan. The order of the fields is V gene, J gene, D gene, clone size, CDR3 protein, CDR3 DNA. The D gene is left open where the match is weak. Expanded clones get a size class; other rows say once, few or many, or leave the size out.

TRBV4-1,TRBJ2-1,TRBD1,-,CASSRTGQTDNEQFF,TGCGCCAGCAGCCGCACGGGACAGACCGACAATGAGCAGTTCTTC
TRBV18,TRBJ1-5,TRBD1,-,CASSLGTGANQPQHF,TGTGCCAGCTCACTAGGGACAGGAGCTAATCAGCCCCAGCATTTT
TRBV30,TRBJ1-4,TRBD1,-,CAWGQGWEKLFF,TGTGCCTGGGGACAGGGATGGGAAAAACTGTTTTTT
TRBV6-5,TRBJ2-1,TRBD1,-,CASSYGQGDNEQFF,TGTGCCAGCAGTTACGGACAGGGGGACAATGAGCAGTTCTTC
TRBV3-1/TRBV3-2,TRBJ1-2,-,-,CASSQEAGGYGYTF,TGTGCCAGCAGCCAAGAGGCTGGCGGCTATGGCTACACCTTC
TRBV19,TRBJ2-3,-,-,CASSLAAWSDTQYF,TGTGCCAGTAGTCTGGCGGCCTGGTCCGATACGCAGTATTTT
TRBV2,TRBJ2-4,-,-,CASSATGLAKNIQYF,TGTGCCAGCAGTGCCACAGGGTTAGCCAAAAACATTCAGTACTTC
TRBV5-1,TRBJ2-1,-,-,CASSLGQTPYNEQFF,TGCGCCAGCAGCTTGGGACAGACTCCCTACAATGAGCAGTTCTTC
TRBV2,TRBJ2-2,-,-,CASSPDYTGELFF,TGTGCCAGCAGTCCCGACTACACCGGGGAGCTGTTTTTT
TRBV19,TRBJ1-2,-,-,CASSKRQEGRYGYTF,TGTGCCAGTTCTAAACGACAGGAAGGGCGATATGGCTACACCTTC
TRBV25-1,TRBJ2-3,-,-,CASSDRGRTDTQYF,TGTGCCAGCAGTGACAGGGGGAGGACGGATACGCAGTATTTT
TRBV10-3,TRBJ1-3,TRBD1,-,CAIRGQGPSSGNTIYF,TGTGCCATCAGGGGACAGGGACCGAGCTCTGGAAACACCATATATTTT
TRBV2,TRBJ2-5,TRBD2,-,CASSEAGAGVETQYF,TGTGCCAGCAGTGAAGCTGGAGCGGGGGTTGAGACCCAGTACTTC
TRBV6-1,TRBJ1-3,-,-,CASSEAISQGSGNTIYF,TGTGCCAGCAGTGAAGCCATCTCCCAGGGCTCTGGAAACACCATATATTTT
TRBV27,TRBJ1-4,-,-,CASSLTGEKLFF,TGTGCCAGCAGTCTGACAGGTGAAAAACTGTTTTTT
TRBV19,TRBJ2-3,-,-,CASSIVGGVGTDTQYF,TGTGCCAGTAGTATAGTCGGCGGGGTCGGCACAGATACGCAGTATTTT
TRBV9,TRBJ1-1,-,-,CASSVGEVLGNTEAFF,TGTGCCAGCAGCGTAGGAGAGGTGCTTGGGAACACTGAAGCTTTCTTT
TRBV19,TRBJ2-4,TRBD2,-,CASSMPPPGGSIQYF,TGTGCCAGTAGTATGCCCCCTCCCGGGGGGAGCATTCAGTACTTC
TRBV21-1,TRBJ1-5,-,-,CASSMGGLQPQHF,TGTGCCAGCAGCATGGGGGGGCTTCAGCCCCAGCATTTT
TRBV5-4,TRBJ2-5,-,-,CASSLEQPEGTQYF,TGTGCCAGCAGCTTAGAACAGCCCGAGGGGACCCAGTACTTC
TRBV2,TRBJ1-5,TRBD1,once,CASSSDRRGNQPQHF,TGTGCCAGCAGTTCGGACAGGAGGGGCAATCAGCCCCAGCATTTT
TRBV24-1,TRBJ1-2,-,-,CATSDPGGGGGYTF,TGTGCCACCAGTGACCCCGGCGGGGGAGGCGGCTACACCTTC
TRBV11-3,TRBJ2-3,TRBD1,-,CASSLAGQGASTDTQYF,TGTGCCAGCAGCTTAGCGGGACAGGGGGCTAGCACAGATACGCAGTATTTT
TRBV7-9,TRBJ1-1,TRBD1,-,CASSDPPGGMNTEAFF,TGTGCCAGCAGCGATCCTCCAGGGGGCATGAACACTGAAGCTTTCTTT
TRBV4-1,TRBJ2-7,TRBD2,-,CASSQEVYVAGGTYEQYF,TGCGCCAGCAGCCAAGAAGTTTATGTGGCGGGGGGGACCTACGAGCAGTACTTC
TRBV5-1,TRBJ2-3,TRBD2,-,CASSGLAGASDTQYF,TGCGCCAGCAGCGGACTAGCGGGGGCCTCAGATACGCAGTATTTT
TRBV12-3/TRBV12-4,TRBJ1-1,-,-,CASSSTLEAFF,TGTGCCAGCAGCTCGACTCTTGAAGCTTTCTTT
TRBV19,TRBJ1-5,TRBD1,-,CASSMVGQGHNQPQHF,TGTGCCAGTAGTATGGTGGGACAGGGTCATAATCAGCCCCAGCATTTT